This T cell receptor (beta chain) is drawn from a study of blood T cell repertoires in COVID-19. The CDR3 is 13 residues long. Between the trimmed V and J ends, which lost 6 bases and 3 bases, there was a span of 12 bases. The assay was immunoSEQ multiplex PCR, and TCRdb's table has in-frame clones only and misses some. This sample has fewer than 35,000 clones; around 93% occur once, and the top ten carry 9.9%. The chain uses TRBV12-3 or TRBV12-4 and TRBJ2-7; TRBD1 might be the D (5 bases). The sample comprised peripheral blood. The TCR sequence derives from a human donor with active COVID-19. The donor label of this sample is uncertain. CDR3: CASSYTGLYEQYF. CDR3 sequence (DNA): TGTGCCAGCAGCTACACAGGCCTCTACGAGCAGTACTTC.